Each of the 30 T cell receptor beta chains below was sequenced from the same sample in a study of beta chain features in type 1 diabetes listed by TCRdb under 2018. Libraries were prepared through the immunoSEQ multiplex PCR assay. The entire amount of isolated RNA was reverse transcribed using the High Capacity cDNA Reverse Transcription Kit, so the sequenced TCRB transcripts were expressed ones. TCRdb took this table from immuneACCESS and kept in-frame rearrangements with V and J called. Such tables lack part of the clones; where checked against another copy, unresolved V genes explain under half of the gap, and the rest is unexplained. The sample table shows roughly 370,000 clones, and approximately 14% are seen once. The ten largest clonotypes hold approximately 0.038% of the sample. The specimen was naive CD4+ T cells from blood. The cell subset or site label on this specimen signifies: true naive CD4+ T cells. The receptors come from a man aged 25-45 years in good health.

This sequence joins TRBV7-3 and TRBJ2-6; D ambiguous. Germline loops: CDR1 SGHTA, CDR2 FQGTGA. This CDR3 contains 13 residues. Trimming cost V 5 bases and J 0 bases, with 2 bases left between them. CDR3 nucleotides: TGTGCCAGCAGCGCCTCTGGGGCCAACGTCCTGACTTTC. Translation: CASSASGANVLTF.

The rearrangement joins TRBV4-3 to TRBJ2-2; 9 nucleotides align to TRBD2. J lost 0 bases, V lost 1 base, and 3 bases had no gene match. This CDR3 is built from 17 residues. Germline CDR1 reads LGHNA; CDR2 reads YSLEER. The CDR3 loop reads CASSQVLAGTNTGELFF. As DNA, the CDR3 is TGCGCCAGCAGCCAAGTTCTAGCGGGAACGAACACCGGGGAGCTGTTTTTT.

The chain has TRBV27 and TRBJ2-2; no firm D call. With 1 base removed from V and 0 bases from J, the gap between germline ends came to 6 bases. This CDR3 is 15 amino acids long. Germline V CDR1 and CDR2: MNHEY, SMNVEV (reference sequence). Written as DNA, the CDR3 is TGTGCCAGCAGTTTATTTGATGCGAACACCGGGGAGCTGTTTTTT. Translating gives CASSLFDANTGELFF.

This sequence joins TRBV7-3 and TRBJ2-2, with 9 bases that match TRBD2. This CDR3 has 16 amino acids. Germline assignment: CDR1 SGHTA and CDR2 FQGTGA. The V segment lost 5 bases and the J segment 4 bases; nucleotides outside the gene matches: 8. CDR3 protein: CASSPLAGAVTGELFF. Here the CDR3 DNA reads TGTGCCAGCAGCCCATTAGCGGGAGCGGTCACCGGGGAGCTGTTTTTT. The whole variable domain, filled in from reference TRBV7-3 and TRBJ2-2, reads GAGVSQTPSNKVTEKGKYVELRCDPISGHTALYWYRQSLGQGPEFLIYFQGTGAADDSGLPNDRFFAVRPEGSVSTLKIQRTERGDSAVYLCASSPLAGAVTGELFFGEGSRLTVL.

This clone occurred a few times. V usage is TRBV10-3 and J usage is TRBJ2-2, with D unclear. Germline CDR1 and CDR2: ENHRY and SYGVKD. The CDR3 is 14 residues long. V gave up 4 bases and J gave up 2 bases, with 8 bases separating them. CDR3 amino acids: CAISGALNTGELFF. CDR3 sequence (DNA): TGTGCCATCAGTGGGGCCCTAAACACCGGGGAGCTGTTTTTT.

This clone appeared a few times. The chain is built from TRBV4-3 and TRBJ2-7; TRBD1 is a possible D gene (5 bases). The germline V gene has CDR1 LGHNA and CDR2 YSLEER. This CDR3 comprises 13 residues. V lost 0 bases and J 6 bases, leaving 9 bases between the germline ends. The CDR3 DNA sequence: TGCGCCAGCAGCCAAGAAAGGGGCTCCGAGCAGTACGTC. Its translation: CASSQERGSEQYV.

J is TRBJ2-5 and V is TRBV11-2, with D uncertain. CDR3 length: 15 amino acids. V was clipped by 6 bases and J by 6 bases, with 20 bases between them. Looked up from germline, CDR1 is SGHAT and CDR2 is FQNNGV. CDR3 sequence (DNA): TGTGCCAGCAGGCCCCACGGGCTTGGGGTGAAGACCCAGTACTTC. Protein: CASRPHGLGVKTQYF.

The chain carries TRBV30 and TRBJ2-5, with 11 nucleotides matching TRBD2. The CDR3 totals 18 residues. The germline gives CDR1 GTSNPN, CDR2 SVGIG (reference sequence). V shed 3 bases, J shed 5 bases, and the junction held 17 bases outside the gene matches. CDR3 amino acids: CAWSETGTSGSLGETQYF. The CDR3 coding sequence is TGTGCCTGGAGCGAAACCGGGACTAGCGGTAGCCTAGGGGAGACCCAGTACTTC.

The gene calls are TRBV9 and TRBJ2-7; tentative D call: TRBD2 (6 bases). The ends were cut back, 3 bases at V and 1 base at J, with 20 bases in the middle. From germline, CDR1 is SGDLS and CDR2 YYNGEE. The CDR3 contains 17 residues. CDR3 nucleotide sequence: TGTGCCAGCAGCGATGAGACCCCGGGACTTCTTTCCTACGAGCAGTACTTC. It yields the protein CASSDETPGLLSYEQYF. Full variable domain (outside the CDR3, taken from reference TRBV9 and TRBJ2-7): DSGVTQTPKHLITATGQRVTLRCSPRSGDLSVYWYQQSLDQGLQFLIQYYNGEERAKGNILERFSAQQFPDLHSELNLSSLELGDSALYFCASSDETPGLLSYEQYFGPGTRLTVT.

This clone turned up a few times. The CDR3 is CASKRTGRSAKNIQYF. The DNA of the CDR3 is TGTGCCAGCAAAAGGACAGGGAGGTCCGCCAAAAACATTCAGTACTTC. The rearrangement joins TRBV27 to TRBJ2-4; 8 positions match TRBD1. Trimming cost V 7 bases and J 1 base; bases outside gene matches: 9. The CDR3 contains 16 residues. The V gene's germline CDR1 is MNHEY and CDR2 SMNVEV (reference sequence).

The chain carries TRBV29-1 and TRBJ1-3, with no clear D. The V end was cut by 7 bases, the J end by 0 bases, with 10 bases between. The CDR3 is made up of 13 amino acids. In germline, CDR1 is SQVTM, CDR2 ANQGSEA. The CDR3 DNA reads as TGCAGCGCTTCCATATCCTCTGGAAACACCATATATTTT. The encoded protein is CSASISSGNTIYF.

In its sample, this clone was seen a few times. The rearrangement links TRBV7-2 to TRBJ2-5, with TRBD2 as a possible D gene (6 bases). Germline values: CDR1 SGHTA, CDR2 FQGNSA. V was cut by 4 bases and J by 4 bases, with 16 bases left in between. The CDR3 is made up of 15 amino acids. Written as DNA, the CDR3 is TGTGCCAGCAGCTCAGTACGGGGAGGTCCAGAGACCCAGTACTTC. Its translation is CASSSVRGGPETQYF.

This clone was picked up a small number of times. CDR3 nucleotide sequence: TGTGCCAGCAGCTTGACAGCACCATACAATGAGCAGTTCTTC. It specifies CASSLTAPYNEQFF. This chain connects TRBV7-2 to TRBJ2-1; possible D gene TRBD1, 5 bases. With 3 bases removed from V and 4 bases from J, the gap between germline ends came to 10 bases. Germline CDR1 SGHTA, CDR2 FQGNSA. The CDR3 sequence is 14 residues long.

The rearrangement links TRBV10-3 to TRBJ2-5; D not resolved. Trimming pared 0 bases from V and 1 base from J, leaving 6 bases between. The length of the CDR3 is 14 residues. CDR1 and CDR2 (germline): ENHRY, SYGVKD. This chain's CDR3 is CAISESTVQETQYF. The DNA for the CDR3 is TGTGCCATCAGTGAGTCGACTGTCCAAGAGACCCAGTACTTC.

This clone was found a few times. CDR3 sequence reads: CATSRDNLGRDTQYF. DNA of the CDR3: TGTGCCACCAGCAGAGACAATTTAGGTCGAGATACGCAGTATTTT. This sequence joins TRBV15 and TRBJ2-3; D call uncertain. Germline V gene sequence: CDR1 LNHNV, CDR2 YYDKDF (reference sequence). The V gene lost 0 bases and the J gene lost 5 bases, with 12 bases spanning the gap. The CDR3 has 15 amino acids.

The chain employs TRBV10-3 and TRBJ2-2; tentatively, D is TRBD1 or TRBD2 (5 bases each). The CDR3 runs 15 residues. The ends were cut back, 8 bases at V and 0 bases at J, with 13 bases in the middle. The V gene's germline CDR1 is ENHRY and CDR2 SYGVKD. The CDR3 region has the DNA TGTGCCATCGGGGACCGGGCCACGAACACCGGGGAGCTGTTTTTT. It specifies CAIGDRATNTGELFF.

In its sample, this clone was seen a few times. The chain joins TRBV29-1 to TRBJ2-5; D may be TRBD2 (6 bases). Trimming left V 7 bases short and J 4 bases short, with 16 bases between. The CDR3 contains 13 residues. Germline V gene lookup returns CDR1 SQVTM and CDR2 ANQGSEA. CDR3 coding DNA: TGCAGCGCTCAGACTAGTAAGGGAGAGACCCAGTACTTC. Translating it yields CSAQTSKGETQYF.

This clone was seen more than once but under ten times. The chain is built from TRBV2 and TRBJ2-5; D tentatively reads TRBD1 or TRBD2 (5 bases each). The CDR3 has 12 residues. Deletions cut 6 bases from V and 12 bases from J, with 17 bases between. In germline, CDR1 is SNHLY, CDR2 FYNNEI. The DNA for the CDR3 is TGTGCCAGCAGATCTGAGGGACGGTCCGAGTACTTC. Its translation is CASRSEGRSEYF.

This sequence joins TRBV9 and TRBJ1-2, with unresolved D. This CDR3 region has 13 residues. Trimming removed 3 bases at V and 5 bases at J, with 11 bases between. The germline CDR1 and CDR2 sequences are SGDLS and YYNGEE. The CDR3 bases are TGTGCCAGCAGCGCCGAACTGGGGTATGGCTACACCTTC. This sequence encodes CASSAELGYGYTF.

To note about this clone: The junction differs from germline at one of its ends, possibly a read error. The chain links TRBV10-3 to TRBJ2-5; D is uncertain. CDR3 length: 14 residues. CDR1 and CDR2 (germline): ENHRY, SYGVKD. The CDR3 bases are TGTGCCATCGGTGACGTGATTGGGCAAGAGACCCAGTACTTC. It yields the protein CAIGDVIGQETQYF.

A few counts support this clone. The V and J genes are TRBV19 and TRBJ2-2, with 8 positions matching TRBD2. Looked up from germline, CDR1 is LNHDA and CDR2 is SQIVND (reference sequence). The CDR3 has 16 residues. The V and J ends lost 5 bases and 5 bases, in that order; junction bases with no gene match: 10. The CDR3 reads CASSGTGLVMTGELFF. The CDR3 DNA follows: TGTGCCAGTAGTGGGACGGGACTAGTCATGACCGGGGAGCTGTTTTTT.

This clone has only a few counts. The chain combines TRBV9 with TRBJ2-1; TRBD2 matches at 11 bases. CDR3 length equals 15 residues. Trimming at V came to 4 bases and at J to 9 bases, leaving 9 bases not matched to a gene. Germline V gene sequence: CDR1 SGDLS, CDR2 YYNGEE. CDR3 amino acids: CASSFSSGRAGEQFF. The CDR3 DNA follows: TGTGCCAGCAGCTTTAGTAGCGGGAGGGCCGGTGAGCAGTTCTTC. Supplemented by reference TRBV9 and TRBJ2-1, the full variable domain reads DSGVTQTPKHLITATGQRVTLRCSPRSGDLSVYWYQQSLDQGLQFLIQYYNGEERAKGNILERFSAQQFPDLHSELNLSSLELGDSALYFCASSFSSGRAGEQFFGPGTRLTVL.

This chain uses TRBV30 with TRBJ1-2; TRBD1 matches at 7 bases. Germline values: CDR1 GTSNPN, CDR2 SVGIG (reference sequence). Germline trimming cut 3 bases from V and 8 bases from J; bases unmatched to any gene: 9. This CDR3 has 13 amino acids. The CDR3 protein is CAWRYTGEGGYTF. DNA for the CDR3: TGTGCCTGGAGGTATACAGGGGAAGGAGGCTACACCTTC.

This clone was seen a handful of times. The chain has TRBV6-5 and TRBJ2-1, with TRBD2 matching 9 bases. CDR1 MNHEY and CDR2 SVGAGI come from the germline V gene. The length of the CDR3 is 14 residues. V trimming: 5 bases; J trimming: 5 bases; junction bases outside the gene matches: 4. CDR3 protein: CASSVLAGNNEQFF. CDR3 nucleotides: TGTGCCAGCAGTGTACTAGCGGGTAACAATGAGCAGTTCTTC.

This clone has just one count. The chain recombines TRBV2 with TRBJ2-5; 11 nucleotides agree with TRBD2. The V segment lost 6 bases and the J segment 5 bases; nucleotides outside the gene matches: 5. From germline, CDR1 is SNHLY and CDR2 FYNNEI. This CDR3 is 14 amino acids long. CDR3 sequence reads: CASRLAGVLETQYF. The DNA of the CDR3 is TGTGCCAGCAGACTAGCGGGGGTCTTGGAGACCCAGTACTTC.

This clone has only a few counts. CDR3 amino acids: CASSTGTGVGETQYF. Written as DNA, the CDR3 is TGTGCCAGCAGCACCGGGACAGGGGTAGGAGAGACCCAGTACTTC. The rearrangement uses TRBV7-2 and TRBJ2-5; 10 bases map to TRBD1. V dropped 5 bases and J dropped 4; count of bases not matched to a gene: 7. CDR3 size: 15 residues. Germline V CDR1 and CDR2: SGHTA, FQGNSA.

Only a few counts were recorded for this clone. This chain joins TRBV6-6 and TRBJ2-3; D possibly corresponds to TRBD2 (6 bases). Germline CDR1 is MNHNY and CDR2 is SVGAGI (reference sequence). Trimming left V 8 bases short and J 1 base short, with 13 bases between. The CDR3 runs to 14 residues. The chain's CDR3 is CASERLARTDTQYF. The CDR3 DNA reads TGTGCCAGCGAGCGTCTAGCGCGCACAGATACGCAGTATTTT.

V gene TRBV30 combines with J gene TRBJ1-5; 7 positions match TRBD1. Per germline, CDR1 GTSNPN and CDR2 SVGIG (reference sequence). The CDR3 is 14 amino acids. With 0 bases clipped from V and 6 bases from J, the junction kept 5 bases outside the gene matches. The CDR3 protein is CAWSVRQGGQPQHF. CDR3 DNA sequence: TGTGCCTGGAGTGTACGACAGGGCGGTCAGCCCCAGCATTTT.

This clone was seen only a few times. The chain combines TRBV7-2 with TRBJ2-5; TRBD2 is a possible D gene (6 bases). CDR3 length equals 15 residues. Trimming removed 1 base at V and 4 bases at J, with 13 bases between. Germline-derived CDR1 and CDR2 are SGHTA and FQGNSA. In nucleotides, the CDR3 is TGTGCCAGCAGCTTAGTTCGGGGGATGGCAGAGACCCAGTACTTC. This codes for CASSLVRGMAETQYF.

The J gene is TRBJ2-7, the V gene TRBV3-1 (or the pseudogene TRBV3-2); D gene unclear. Germline values: CDR1 LGHDT, CDR2 YNNKEL (reference sequence). The CDR3 is 9 residues long. Trimming removed 2 bases at V and 8 bases at J, with 1 base between. Written as DNA, the CDR3 is TGTGCCAGCAGCCAAAAGCAGTACGTC. This translates into CASSQKQYV.